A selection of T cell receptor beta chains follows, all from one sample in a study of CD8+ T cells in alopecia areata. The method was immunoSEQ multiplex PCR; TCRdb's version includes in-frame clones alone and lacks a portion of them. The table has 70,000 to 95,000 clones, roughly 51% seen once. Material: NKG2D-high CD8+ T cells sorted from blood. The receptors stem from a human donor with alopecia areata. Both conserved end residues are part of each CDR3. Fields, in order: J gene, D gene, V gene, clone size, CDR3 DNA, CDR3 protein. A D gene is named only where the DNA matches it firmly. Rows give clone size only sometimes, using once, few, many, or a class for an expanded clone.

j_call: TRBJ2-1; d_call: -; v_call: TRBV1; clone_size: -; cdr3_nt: TGCACCAGCAGCCAAGCGGGATCTGAGCAGTTCTTC; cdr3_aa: CTSSQAGSEQFF
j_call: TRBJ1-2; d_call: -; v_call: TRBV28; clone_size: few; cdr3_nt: TGTGCCAGCAGTTATGGAGCCACGATCTATGGCTACACCTTC; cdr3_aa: CASSYGATIYGYTF
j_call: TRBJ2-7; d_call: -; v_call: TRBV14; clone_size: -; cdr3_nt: TGTGCCAGCAGCCGACTGCCGAGGGAGCAACAATACGAGCAGTACTTC; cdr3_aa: CASSRLPREQQYEQYF
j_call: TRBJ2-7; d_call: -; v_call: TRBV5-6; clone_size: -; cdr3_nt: TGTGCCAGCAGCTTGGGACAGTCCTACGAGCAGTACTTC; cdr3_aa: CASSLGQSYEQYF
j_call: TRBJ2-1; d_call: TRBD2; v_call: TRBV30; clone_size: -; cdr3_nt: TGTGCCTGGAGTCCGACTAGCGGGAGTTTTTATGAGCAGTTCTTC; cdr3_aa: CAWSPTSGSFYEQFF
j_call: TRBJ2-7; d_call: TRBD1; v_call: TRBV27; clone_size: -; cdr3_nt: TGTGCCAGCAGTTGGGGACAGGGCCGTTCCTACGAGCAGTACTTC; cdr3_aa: CASSWGQGRSYEQYF
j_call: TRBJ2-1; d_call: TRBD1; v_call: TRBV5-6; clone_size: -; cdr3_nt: TGTGCCAGCACCAATACCGGACAGGGCTACAATGAGCAGTTCTTC; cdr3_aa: CASTNTGQGYNEQFF
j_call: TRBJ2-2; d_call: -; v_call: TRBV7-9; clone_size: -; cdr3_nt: TGTGCCAGTCTCGGAGGCGGAGAGCTGTTTTTT; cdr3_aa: CASLGGGELFF
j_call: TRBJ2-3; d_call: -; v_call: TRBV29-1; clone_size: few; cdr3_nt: TGCAGCGTTGCCGTCACAGATACGCAGTATTTT; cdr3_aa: CSVAVTDTQYF
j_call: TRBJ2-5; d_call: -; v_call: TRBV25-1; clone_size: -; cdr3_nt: TGTGCCAGCAGTGAATGGGGAGAGCAAGAGACCCAGTACTTC; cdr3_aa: CASSEWGEQETQYF
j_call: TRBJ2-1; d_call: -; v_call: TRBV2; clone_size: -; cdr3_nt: TGTGCCAGCATGGTCACTGAAGCGTTCCCTGGGCAGTTCTTC; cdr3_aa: CASMVTEAFPGQFF
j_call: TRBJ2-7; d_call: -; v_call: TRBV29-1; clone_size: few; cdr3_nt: TGCAGCGTTGAAGATAAAGACGGCTCCTACGAGCAGTACTTC; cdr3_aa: CSVEDKDGSYEQYF
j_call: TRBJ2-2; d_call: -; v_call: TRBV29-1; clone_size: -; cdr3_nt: TGCAGCGTCCCCCAGTCGGGGACCGGGGAGCTGTTTTTT; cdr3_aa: CSVPQSGTGELFF
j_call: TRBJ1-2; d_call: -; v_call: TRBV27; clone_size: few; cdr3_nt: TGTGCCTCACGGGCCCTGGGCCCCCTCTTGGAAGGCTACACCTTC; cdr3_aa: CASRALGPLLEGYTF
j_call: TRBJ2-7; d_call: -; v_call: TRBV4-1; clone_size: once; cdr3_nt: TGCGCCAGCAGCCGACAGGACTCCTACGAGCAGTACTTC; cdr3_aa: CASSRQDSYEQYF
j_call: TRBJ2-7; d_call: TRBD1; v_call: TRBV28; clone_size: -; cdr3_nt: TGTGCCAGCAGTTTATGGGGACAGGGGTACGAGCAGTACTTC; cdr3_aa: CASSLWGQGYEQYF
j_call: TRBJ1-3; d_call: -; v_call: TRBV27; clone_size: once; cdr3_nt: TGTGCCAGGCGCCGTGGGGAAGATGGAAACACCATATATTTT; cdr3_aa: CARRRGEDGNTIYF
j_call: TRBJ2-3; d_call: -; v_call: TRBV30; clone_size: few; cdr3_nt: TGTGCCTGGAGTCTCGTGGGCACAGATACGCAGTATTTT; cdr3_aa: CAWSLVGTDTQYF
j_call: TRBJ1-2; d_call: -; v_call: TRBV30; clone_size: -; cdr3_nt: TGTGCCTGGAGTCTCGGGACACCACCGAACTATGGCTACACCTTC; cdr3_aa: CAWSLGTPPNYGYTF
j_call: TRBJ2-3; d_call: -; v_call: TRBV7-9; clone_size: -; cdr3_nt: TGTGCCAGCAGCTTAGACTGGCAGTATTTT; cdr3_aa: CASSLDWQYF
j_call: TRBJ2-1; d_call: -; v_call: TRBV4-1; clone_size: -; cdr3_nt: TGCGCCAGCAGTTACGGGTTGAATGAGCAGTTCTTC; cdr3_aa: CASSYGLNEQFF
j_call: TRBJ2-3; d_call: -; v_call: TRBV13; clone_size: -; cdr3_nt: TGTGCCAGCAGCTTTTGGGGGGCAGATACGCAGTATTTT; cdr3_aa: CASSFWGADTQYF
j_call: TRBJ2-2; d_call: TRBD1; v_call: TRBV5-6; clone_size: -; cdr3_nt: TGTGCCAGCAGCTTGCCTCCAGGGGGTACAGTAACCGGGGAGCTGTTTTTT; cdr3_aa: CASSLPPGGTVTGELFF
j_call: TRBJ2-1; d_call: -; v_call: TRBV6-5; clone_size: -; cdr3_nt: TGTGCCAGCAGTTACGCTCCCTCCTACAATGAGCAGTTCTTC; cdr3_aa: CASSYAPSYNEQFF
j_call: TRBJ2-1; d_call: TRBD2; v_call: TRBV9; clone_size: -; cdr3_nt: TGTGCCAGCAGCGTAGGTAGCGGGAGCGATGAGCAGTTCTTC; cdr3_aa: CASSVGSGSDEQFF
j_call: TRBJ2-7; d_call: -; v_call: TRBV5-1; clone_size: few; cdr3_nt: TGCGCCAGCGCAGAGGGTTACGAGCAGTACTTC; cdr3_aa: CASAEGYEQYF
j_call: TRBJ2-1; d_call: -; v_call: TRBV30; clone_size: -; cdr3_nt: TGTGCCTGGGAAGGACGAGGAGGGCAGTTCTTC; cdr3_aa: CAWEGRGGQFF
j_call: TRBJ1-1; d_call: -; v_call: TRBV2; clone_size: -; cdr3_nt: TGTGCCAGCATTGGGAACACTGAAGCTTTCTTT; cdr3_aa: CASIGNTEAFF
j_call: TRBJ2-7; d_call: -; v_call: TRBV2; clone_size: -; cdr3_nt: TGTGCCAGCATTTACGGACTGACAAGCTCCTACGAGCAGTACTTC; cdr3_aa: CASIYGLTSSYEQYF
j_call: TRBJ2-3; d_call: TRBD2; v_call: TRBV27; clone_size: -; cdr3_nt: TGTGCCAGCAGTCCAGCCCTTCGGGGGGCAGATACGCAGTATTTT; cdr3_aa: CASSPALRGADTQYF
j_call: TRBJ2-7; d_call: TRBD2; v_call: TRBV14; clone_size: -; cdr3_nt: TGTGCCAGCAGCCAAGATACAAGGCTAGCGGGAGCGGGTCTGGACGAGCAGTACTTC; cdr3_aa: CASSQDTRLAGAGLDEQYF
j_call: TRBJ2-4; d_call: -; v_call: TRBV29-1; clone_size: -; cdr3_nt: TGCAGCGCCCGGGTCGCAGCCAAAAACATTCAGTACTTC; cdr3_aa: CSARVAAKNIQYF
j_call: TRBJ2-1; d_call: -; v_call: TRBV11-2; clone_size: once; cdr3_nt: TGTGCCAGCAGCTTAGGTGAGCTAGTTGGTTACAATGAGCAGTTCTTC; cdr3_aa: CASSLGELVGYNEQFF
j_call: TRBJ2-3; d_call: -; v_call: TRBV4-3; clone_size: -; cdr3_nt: TGCGCCAGCAGCCACTGGCTAGGGACAAGCACAGATACGCAGTATTTT; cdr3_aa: CASSHWLGTSTDTQYF
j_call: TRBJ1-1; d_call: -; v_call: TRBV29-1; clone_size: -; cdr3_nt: TGCAGCGTTGGTGGGGGTGAGGCTTTCTTT; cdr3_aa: CSVGGGEAFF
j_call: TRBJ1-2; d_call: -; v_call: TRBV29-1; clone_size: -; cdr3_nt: TGCAGCGTTGAAGAGGGCGGGGAGGGAGGCTACACCTTC; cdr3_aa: CSVEEGGEGGYTF
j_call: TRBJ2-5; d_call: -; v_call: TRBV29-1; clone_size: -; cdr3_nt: TGCAGCGTACCTACGCCGGGACAAGAGACCCAGTACTTC; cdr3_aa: CSVPTPGQETQYF
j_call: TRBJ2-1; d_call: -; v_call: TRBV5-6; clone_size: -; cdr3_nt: TGTGCCAGCAGCCCCGGACGGGGGTATGAGCAGTTCTTC; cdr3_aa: CASSPGRGYEQFF
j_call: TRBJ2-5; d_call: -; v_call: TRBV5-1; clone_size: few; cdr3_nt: TGCGCCAGCAGCTACGAAGCTGTCCAAGAGACCCAGTACTTC; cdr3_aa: CASSYEAVQETQYF
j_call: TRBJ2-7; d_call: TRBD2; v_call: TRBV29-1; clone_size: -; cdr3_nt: TGCAGCGTTGTTGGCGGGAGCTCCTACGAGCAGTACTTC; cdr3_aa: CSVVGGSSYEQYF
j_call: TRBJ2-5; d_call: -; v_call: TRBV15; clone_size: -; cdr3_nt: TGTGCCACCAGGGGTAACCAAGAGACCCAGTACTTC; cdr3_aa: CATRGNQETQYF
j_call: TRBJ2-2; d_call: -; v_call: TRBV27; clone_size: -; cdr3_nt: TGTGCCAGCAGTTTATCGGCCGGGGAGCTGTTTTTT; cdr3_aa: CASSLSAGELFF
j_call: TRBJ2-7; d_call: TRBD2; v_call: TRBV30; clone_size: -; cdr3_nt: TGTGCCTGGAGCCGGGAGGGTGGCGAGCAGTACTTC; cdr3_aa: CAWSREGGEQYF